Below, 6 T cell receptor beta chains from the same sample are listed, as sequenced in a study of blood T cell repertoires in COVID-19. Measured with immunoSEQ multiplex PCR; TCRdb has only the in-frame clones, and not every one. The data contain some 240,000 clones, about 80% of them singletons. The material sequenced was PBMCs or T cells enriched from blood (not recorded which). The source of these receptors is a man aged 50 or older who had recovered from COVID-19.

The V call is TRBV5-1, the J call TRBJ1-4, with D maybe TRBD1 (5 bases). The V and J ends lost 1 base and 4 bases respectively, with 14 bases between them. This CDR3 is 16 amino acids long. Germline CDR1 SGHRS, CDR2 YFSETQ. DNA of the CDR3: TGCGCCAGCAGCTTGCGGGGGAGCGTTCATAATGAAAAACTGTTTTTT. Amino acid sequence: CASSLRGSVHNEKLFF.

The genes are TRBV10-3 and TRBJ1-2; the D is unclear. Trimming left V 6 bases short and J 5 bases short, with 25 bases between. Germline-derived CDR1 and CDR2 are ENHRY and SYGVKD. The CDR3 is 17 residues long. CDR3: CAISHPGVRAGLYGYTF. DNA for the CDR3: TGTGCCATCAGCCACCCGGGTGTCCGCGCCGGGTTGTATGGCTACACCTTC.

In this sample, this clone turned up a few times. The chain couples TRBV10-3 to TRBJ2-2; 10 bases match TRBD2. Germline V gives CDR1 ENHRY, CDR2 SYGVKD. This CDR3 is 14 amino acids long. Trimming took 6 bases from V and 5 from J; bases not matched to a gene: 3. The CDR3 DNA follows: TGTGCCATCAGCTGGACTAGCGGAACCGGGGAGCTGTTTTTT. Encoded protein: CAISWTSGTGELFF.

The chain combines TRBV7-2 with TRBJ2-2; tentatively, D is TRBD2 (5 bases). This CDR3 comprises 15 residues. V gave up 5 bases and J gave up 2 bases, with 12 bases separating them. Germline CDR1 reads SGHTA; CDR2 reads FQGNSA. DNA of the CDR3: TGTGCCAGCAGCATAGTGAGACTAAACACCGGGGAGCTGTTTTTT. This sequence encodes CASSIVRLNTGELFF.

This clone was observed a single time. The chain carries TRBV6-5 and TRBJ2-5; D perhaps matches TRBD2 (5 bases). The germline CDR1 and CDR2 sequences are MNHEY and SVGAGI. The CDR3 sequence is 13 residues long. V was shortened by 8 bases and J by 4 bases, with 14 bases between the two germline ends. For the CDR3, the DNA is TGTGCCAGCGGCGCTAGCTGGGTAGAGACCCAGTACTTC. Its protein product is CASGASWVETQYF.

The chain joins TRBV3-1 (or the pseudogene TRBV3-2) to TRBJ1-2; D ambiguous. In germline, CDR1 is LGHDT, CDR2 YNNKEL (reference sequence). The CDR3 spans 14 residues. Between the trimmed V and J ends, which lost 1 base and 6 bases, there was a span of 12 bases. The CDR3 DNA follows: TGTGCCAGCAGCCAAGGACACAAGTCGGATGGCTACACCTTC. Protein sequence: CASSQGHKSDGYTF.